This T cell receptor (beta chain) was captured in a study of monozygotic twins with inflammatory bowel disease. Details on this clonotype: The antigen is undetermined.

The template switching step added UMIs that contained a 6-nucleotide sample barcode. After re-calling the 5' RACE reads, TCRdb lists one entry per CDR3 protein, DNA absent. The sample's table shows around 100,000 distinct CDR3 sequences. The CDR3 has 14 residues. Per the germline V gene, CDR1 is DFQATT and CDR2 is SNEGSKA (reference sequence). General study results and limits: Healthy twins shared more clonotypes with others than IBD patients, most markedly active ones. The data offered no way to tell different T cell subtypes apart. TCRbeta diversity (inverse Simpson) was lower in IBD patients than in healthy co-twins.

Source material: blood. The TCR was taken from a human donor with ulcerative colitis or Crohn's disease, or a healthy co-twin of an affected twin (not recorded which). The V gene is TRBV20-1, the J gene TRBJ1-1; TCRdb gives TRBD1 as the D gene, but with no DNA this cannot be confirmed. CDR3 amino acids: CSARTGAANTEAFF.